Listed here are 25 T cell receptor beta chains from one sample, sequenced in a study. TCRdb used MiXCR to reprocess the RT-PCR reads, holding one entry per CDR3 protein. This table holds 650,000 to 800,000 distinct CDR3 sequences, more than 13% found once. The sample consisted of memory CD4+ T cells from blood. Every receptor here comes from a female donor in good health, serving as a healthy control.

This clonotype was counted at least ten times. The chain couples TRBV29-1 to TRBJ2-3, with 14 nucleotides matching TRBD2. V gave up 3 bases and J gave up 4 bases; unmatched junction bases: 3. Germline values: CDR1 SQVTM, CDR2 ANQGSEA. The CDR3 is 15 amino acids. CDR3 sequence (DNA): TGCAGCGTTGAGGGACTAGCGGGAGAATCAGATACGCAGTATTTT. Translated: CSVEGLAGESDTQYF.

This clonotype has a handful of counts. The chain employs TRBV11-2 and TRBJ1-2, with TRBD1 matching 8 bases. Germline assignment: CDR1 SGHAT and CDR2 FQNNGV. V shed 4 bases and J 8 bases; nucleotides not matched to a gene: 3. CDR3 length equals 12 residues. Here the CDR3 DNA reads TGTGCCAGCAGCTACGCAGGGGGCGGCTACACCTTC. Translating it yields CASSYAGGGYTF.

V is TRBV12-3 or TRBV12-4 and J is TRBJ2-3; 11 bases are shared with TRBD2. CDR3 size: 15 residues. V lost 7 bases and J lost 4; bases outside the gene matches: 7. The CDR3 DNA is TGTGCCAGCAAATCTAGCGGGGGGAGACCAGATACGCAGTATTTT. As protein: CASKSSGGRPDTQYF.

V and J are TRBV12-1 and TRBJ2-5; TRBD1, as called in the table, went unchecked against the DNA. TRBV12-1 is noted as a pseudogene. The CDR3 length is 15 residues. CDR3 bases: TGTGCCAGCGGCCCCAGGGGACAGTACCAAGAGACCCAGTACTTC. Translation gives CASGPRGQYQETQYF.

In nucleotides, the CDR3 is TGCGCCAGCAGCTTGGCCGGGATCGATACGCAGTATTTT. Its translation: CASSLAGIDTQYF. V is TRBV5-1 and J is TRBJ2-3; tentatively, D is TRBD2 (5 bases). Per the germline V gene, CDR1 is SGHRS and CDR2 is YFSETQ. V was pared by 0 bases and J by 6 bases, with 8 bases between. This CDR3 region has 13 residues.

The rearrangement uses TRBV24-1 and TRBJ2-1; D is uncertain. The CDR3 contains 16 residues. V dropped 5 bases and J dropped 8 bases, with 21 bases sitting between them. Germline V CDR1 and CDR2: KGHDR, SFDVKD. CDR3 in DNA: TGTGCCACCAGTGGGGTCGGAGCAGCTTCAAGCGATGAGCAGTTCTTC. As protein: CATSGVGAASSDEQFF.

This clonotype was found many times. This chain connects TRBV6-5 to TRBJ1-3, with D unclear. This CDR3 has 12 residues. Germline assignment: CDR1 MNHEY and CDR2 SVGAGI. The V gene lost 7 bases and the J gene lost 4 bases, with 8 bases spanning the gap. The CDR3 loop is CASTSPGNTIYF. The CDR3 DNA reads as TGTGCCAGCACCTCGCCAGGAAACACCATATATTTT.

This clonotype occurred many times. V and J are TRBV6-5 and TRBJ2-6, with 8 bases fitting TRBD1. Per germline, CDR1 MNHEY and CDR2 SVGAGI. Trimming removed 6 bases from V and 4 bases from J; junction bases left unmatched: 2. There are 14 residues in the CDR3. CDR3: CASSRGQGANVLTF. The CDR3, as DNA: TGTGCCAGCAGCAGGGGGCAAGGGGCCAACGTCCTGACTTTC.

V and J are TRBV27 and TRBJ2-5; 10 nucleotides match TRBD1. Germline trimming cut 5 bases from V and 1 base from J; bases unmatched to any gene: 7. Germline-derived CDR1 and CDR2 are MNHEY and SMNVEV (reference sequence). There are 16 residues in the CDR3. The CDR3 spells CASSARDRGFQETQYF. CDR3 sequence (DNA): TGTGCCAGCAGTGCCCGGGACAGGGGTTTCCAAGAGACCCAGTACTTC.

This clonotype was observed many times. The CDR3 loop is CASSLEGRLATYQETQYF. As DNA, the CDR3 is TGTGCCAGCAGCTTAGAAGGGCGACTAGCGACGTACCAAGAGACCCAGTACTTC. The genes are TRBV7-7 and TRBJ2-5; 8 nucleotides line up with TRBD2. CDR1 is SSHAT, CDR2 FNYEAQ, per germline (reference sequence). V shed 1 base, J shed 0 bases, and the junction held 10 bases outside the gene matches. This CDR3 is 18 amino acids long. The variable domain in full, with the rest retrieved from reference TRBV7-7 and TRBJ2-5, is GAGVSQSPRYKVTKRGQDVTLRCDPISSHATLYWYQQALGQGPEFLTYFNYEAQPDKSGLPSDRFSAERPEGSISTLTIQRTEQRDSAMYRCASSLEGRLATYQETQYFGPGTRLLVL.

The chain employs TRBV9 and TRBJ2-7, with D perhaps being TRBD1 or TRBD2 (5 bases each). Germline CDR1 SGDLS, CDR2 YYNGEE. The CDR3 extends over 16 amino acids. V lost 0 bases and J lost 3, with 16 bases in between. In nucleotides, the CDR3 is TGTGCCAGCAGCGTAGGGAGTTCGGGGCAGAACTACGAGCAGTACTTC. Translating it yields CASSVGSSGQNYEQYF.

This clonotype was seen a few times. CDR3 in amino acids: CASSPRPSEWSLETQYF. CDR3 DNA sequence: TGTGCCAGCTCACCAAGGCCTAGTGAATGGTCGTTGGAGACCCAGTACTTC. The chain recombines TRBV18 with TRBJ2-5; the D is unclear. The CDR3 loop spans 17 amino acids. Germline V CDR1 and CDR2: KGHSH, LQKENI. Trimming took off 2 bases at V and 5 bases at J, with 21 bases between the two ends.

The sample holds many counts of this clonotype. V is TRBV20-1 and J is TRBJ2-5; 7 bases agree with TRBD2. The J segment lost 2 bases and the V segment lost 5 bases, leaving 5 bases of the junction unmatched. CDR3 length: 13 residues. CDR1 DFQATT and CDR2 SNEGSKA come from the germline V gene (reference sequence). The CDR3 region is CSAPSGGQETQYF. DNA of the CDR3: TGCAGTGCTCCGTCGGGAGGTCAAGAGACCCAGTACTTC.

This clonotype came up a few times. The chain couples TRBV27 to TRBJ2-2; no clear D. V lost 4 bases and J lost 6, with 18 bases in between. Per germline, CDR1 MNHEY and CDR2 SMNVEV (reference sequence). The CDR3 loop spans 16 amino acids. Here the CDR3 DNA reads TGTGCCAGCAGTTATTATCGGAATAGCTTGCCCGGGGAGCTGTTTTTT. Its protein is CASSYYRNSLPGELFF.

This clonotype came up many times. The V gene is TRBV20-1, the J gene TRBJ2-3; 9 bases fit TRBD2. Germline trimming cut 5 bases from V and 1 base from J; bases unmatched to any gene: 7. Per the germline V gene, CDR1 is DFQATT and CDR2 is SNEGSKA (reference sequence). This CDR3 is built from 15 residues. CDR3 DNA: TGCAGTGCTCGGAGCGGGAGGAGTCGCACAGATACGCAGTATTTT. Translated, it gives CSARSGRSRTDTQYF.

The gene calls are TRBV5-1 and TRBJ1-4; D unresolved. This CDR3 is 16 amino acids long. The V end lost 1 base, the J end lost 2 bases, and 12 bases lay between the germline ends. Germline V CDR1 and CDR2: SGHRS, YFSETQ. The CDR3 DNA reads TGCGCCAGCAGCTTGTGGGTGACGGGTACTAATGAAAAACTGTTTTTT. Protein product: CASSLWVTGTNEKLFF.

This clonotype was picked up a small number of times. This sequence joins TRBV6-5 and TRBJ2-3; TRBD2 matches at 7 bases. The germline V gene has CDR1 MNHEY and CDR2 SVGAGI. The CDR3 is 15 residues long. J lost 2 bases, V lost 6 bases, and 8 bases had no gene match. As DNA, the CDR3 is TGTGCCAGCAGCCGAGCGGGAATCAACACAGATACGCAGTATTTT. This translates into CASSRAGINTDTQYF.

The rearrangement links TRBV15 to TRBJ2-7; a weak D match, TRBD2 (5 bases). The V end lost 0 bases, the J end lost 5 bases, and 8 bases lay between the germline ends. Looked up from germline, CDR1 is LNHNV and CDR2 is YYDKDF (reference sequence). The CDR3 runs 13 residues. For the CDR3, the DNA is TGTGCCACCAGCAGAGATTGGGGAGACGAGCAGTACTTC. Protein: CATSRDWGDEQYF.

The sample holds a few counts of this clonotype. V usage is TRBV7-8 and J usage is TRBJ1-2, with D unresolved. The CDR3 consists of 13 residues. Trimming pared 2 bases from V and 2 bases from J, leaving 6 bases between. From germline, CDR1 is SGHVS and CDR2 FQNEAQ. CDR3 residues: CASSLTSNYGYTF. The CDR3 coding sequence is TGTGCCAGCAGCTTAACCAGCAACTATGGCTACACCTTC.

The chain carries TRBV5-1 and TRBJ2-1; D gene ambiguous. The germline V gene encodes CDR1 SGHRS and CDR2 YFSETQ. Trimming removed 1 base at V and 3 bases at J, with 11 bases between. CDR3 length equals 15 residues. The CDR3 region has the DNA TGCGCCAGCAGCTTGTCGAGCCCCCTCTACAATGAGCAGTTCTTC. The encoded protein is CASSLSSPLYNEQFF. Complete variable domain (other parts from reference TRBV5-1 and TRBJ2-1): KAGVTQTPRYLIKTRGQQVTLSCSPISGHRSVSWYQQTPGQGLQFLFEYFSETQRNKGNFPGRFSGRQFSNSRSEMNVSTLELGDSALYLCASSLSSPLYNEQFFGPGTRLTVL.

The chain combines TRBV10-3 with TRBJ1-3; a possible D gene is TRBD1 (5 bases). Trimming cost V 6 bases and J 0 bases, with 18 bases left between them. The V gene's germline CDR1 is ENHRY and CDR2 SYGVKD. This CDR3 has 17 amino acids. The CDR3 region has the DNA TGTGCCATCAGCGTAGCGGGAGGCGGGACCTCTGGAAACACCATATATTTT. The encoded protein is CAISVAGGGTSGNTIYF.

This clonotype was seen many times. This chain connects TRBV10-3 to TRBJ2-1; D assignment may be TRBD1 or TRBD2 (6 bases each). The V gene's germline CDR1 is ENHRY and CDR2 SYGVKD. V lost 0 bases to trimming and J lost 1 base, with 13 bases between them. This CDR3 is built from 17 residues. The CDR3 loop is CAISESSGGRSYNEQFF. In DNA, the CDR3 is TGTGCCATCAGTGAGTCCTCCGGGGGCCGATCCTACAATGAGCAGTTCTTC.

This clonotype was detected many times. The rearrangement links TRBV4-2 to TRBJ2-1; tentative D call: TRBD2 (6 bases). The CDR3 has 16 amino acids. CDR1 is LGHNA and CDR2 is YNFKEQ in the germline V gene. Trimming cost V 0 bases and J 3 bases, with 12 bases left between them. The CDR3 is CASSQDPYGSYNEQFF. CDR3 in DNA: TGTGCCAGCAGCCAAGATCCATACGGGAGCTACAATGAGCAGTTCTTC.

This clonotype was recorded at least ten times. The V and J genes are TRBV20-1 and TRBJ1-2, with TRBD1 matching 9 bases. J gave up 2 bases and V 5 bases, and 6 bases lay outside the gene matches. The germline gives CDR1 DFQATT, CDR2 SNEGSKA (reference sequence). There are 14 residues in the CDR3. Here the CDR3 reads CSAQQGASNYGYTF. CDR3 sequence (DNA): TGCAGTGCTCAACAGGGGGCCTCCAACTATGGCTACACCTTC.

The table lists this clonotype with many counts. The rearrangement uses TRBV12-3 or TRBV12-4 and TRBJ1-2; TRBD1 aligns across 7 bases. The CDR3 has 12 amino acids. The ends lost 7 bases at V and 7 bases at J; junction bases unmatched: 6. The CDR3 loop is CASTQTGFGYTF. CDR3 bases: TGTGCCAGCACCCAGACAGGGTTTGGCTACACCTTC.